The 27 T cell receptor beta chains given below trace back to one sample, sequenced in a study of PD-L1 blockade in urothelial cancer. Clones were read by immunoSEQ multiplex PCR, and TCRdb kept only the in-frame ones, dropping some. Of roughly 50,000 clones listed, about four fifths are singletons. Time point described: peripheral blood 6 weeks after treatment start. Sample: PBMCs, taken around atezolizumab (anti-PD-L1) treatment. The receptors originated from a man between 65 and 79 years old with urothelial cancer.

The chain recombines TRBV28 with TRBJ2-5; 7 bases map to TRBD1. Germline lookup yields CDR1 MDHEN and CDR2 SYDVKM. There are 13 residues in the CDR3. V was clipped by 8 bases and J by 1 base; unmatched bases: 4. CDR3 nucleotides: TGTGCCAGCCAGACAGGGTTCCAAGAGACCCAGTACTTC. The encoded protein is CASQTGFQETQYF. The entire variable domain, with the rest obtained from reference TRBV28 and TRBJ2-5, is as follows: DVKVTQSSRYLVKRTGEKVFLECVQDMDHENMFWYRQDPGLGLRLIYFSYDVKMKEKGDIPEGYSVSREKKERFSLILESASTNQTSMYLCASQTGFQETQYFGPGTRLLVL.

This clone was observed a single time. The chain carries TRBV19 and TRBJ2-3, with TRBD1 as a possible D gene (6 bases). V was clipped by 7 bases and J by 1 base, with 12 bases between them. Per the germline V gene, CDR1 is LNHDA and CDR2 is SQIVND (reference sequence). The CDR3 runs 14 residues. CDR3 nucleotides: TGTGCCAGTAACCAGCCAGGGGGCACAGATACGCAGTATTTT. It yields the protein CASNQPGGTDTQYF.

This clone came up a few times. The chain links TRBV30 to TRBJ1-2, with 9 positions matching TRBD1. The CDR3 runs to 15 residues. The V and J ends lost 3 bases and 2 bases, in that order; junction bases with no gene match: 7. Germline V gene data show CDR1 as GTSNPN and CDR2 as SVGIG (reference sequence). CDR3 protein: CAWSEGTGKNYGYTF. CDR3 DNA sequence: TGTGCCTGGAGCGAGGGGACAGGGAAAAACTATGGCTACACCTTC.

V usage is TRBV11-3 and J usage is TRBJ2-3; 16 bases line up with TRBD2. The germline gives CDR1 SGHNT, CDR2 YENEEA. This CDR3 is 16 amino acids long. With V trimmed by 5 bases and J by 7 bases, 6 bases remained unmatched. The CDR3 coding sequence is TGTGCCAGCAGCGCGGGACTAGCGGGAGGGCCAAATACGCAGTATTTT. Encoded protein: CASSAGLAGGPNTQYF. The full variable domain, rest sourced from reference TRBV11-3 and TRBJ2-3, is EAGVVQSPRYKIIEKKQPVAFWCNPISGHNTLYWYLQNLGQGPELLIRYENEEAVDDSQLPKDRFSAERLKGVDSTLKIQPAELGDSAVYLCASSAGLAGGPNTQYFGPGTRLTVL.

The V gene is TRBV27, the J gene TRBJ2-6; D is ambiguous. Germline V gene sequence: CDR1 MNHEY, CDR2 SMNVEV (reference sequence). The CDR3 length is 15 residues. Trimming pared 6 bases from V and 0 bases from J, leaving 9 bases between. The CDR3 DNA sequence: TGTGCCAGCAGGATGTTGGCCTCTGGGGCCAACGTCCTGACTTTC. Amino acid sequence: CASRMLASGANVLTF.

This clone was found a few times. The genes are TRBV5-6 and TRBJ2-1; 9 bases fit TRBD2. CDR1 and CDR2 from the germline V gene are SGHDT and YYEEEE. With V trimmed by 2 bases and J by 4 bases, 4 bases remained unmatched. This CDR3 comprises 15 residues. CDR3 region: CASSLLLAGYNEQFF. The CDR3 DNA sequence: TGTGCCAGCAGCTTATTGCTAGCGGGATACAATGAGCAGTTCTTC.

The rearrangement links TRBV5-1 to TRBJ2-7; TRBD2 matches at 8 bases. The CDR3 consists of 14 residues. V shed 6 bases, J shed 6 bases, and the junction held 11 bases outside the gene matches. CDR1 and CDR2 from the germline V gene are SGHRS and YFSETQ. The CDR3 region is CASKITSGVSEQYF. Here the CDR3 DNA reads TGCGCCAGCAAAATTACTAGCGGAGTCTCCGAGCAGTACTTC.

This chain connects TRBV6-1 to TRBJ2-7, with 7 bases identical to TRBD2. With 5 bases clipped from V and 1 base from J, the junction kept 8 bases outside the gene matches. The CDR3 length is 15 residues. Germline CDR1 is MNHNS and CDR2 is SASEGT. The CDR3 protein is CASSPGRFSSYEQYF. The DNA for the CDR3 is TGTGCCAGCAGTCCCGGGAGGTTTAGTTCCTACGAGCAGTACTTC.

This clone was seen a few times. This chain uses TRBV4-1 with TRBJ2-7, with TRBD1 identical over 8 bases. After removal of 0 bases from V and 4 bases from J, the junction contained 11 bases not matched to a gene. Germline lookup yields CDR1 MGHRA and CDR2 YSYEKL. This CDR3 is 17 amino acids long. CDR3 sequence reads: CASSQDQIINRGYEQYF. For the CDR3, the DNA is TGCGCCAGCAGCCAAGATCAGATTATTAACAGGGGGTACGAGCAGTACTTC.

The chain employs TRBV9 and TRBJ2-7, with 7 bases that match TRBD2. There are 15 residues in the CDR3. Germline loops: CDR1 SGDLS, CDR2 YYNGEE. J lost 0 bases, V lost 2 bases, and 5 bases had no gene match. Here the CDR3 DNA reads TGTGCCAGCAGCGTGGGGACTACCATCTCCTACGAGCAGTACTTC. Translated: CASSVGTTISYEQYF.

V gene TRBV6-4 combines with J gene TRBJ2-1; 7 nucleotides align to TRBD2. Germline V gene data show CDR1 as MRHNA and CDR2 as SNTAGT. CDR3 size: 14 residues. Trimming removed 5 bases from V and 4 bases from J; junction bases left unmatched: 5. CDR3 DNA sequence: TGTGCCAGCAGTAAGGCGGGAGAGTACAATGAGCAGTTCTTC. Amino acids: CASSKAGEYNEQFF.

The sample holds one count of this clone. Written as DNA, the CDR3 is TGCGCCAGCAGTGTCGGGACAGGGGGCAACCTTGGCTACACCTTC. The encoded protein is CASSVGTGGNLGYTF. The gene calls are TRBV10-2 and TRBJ1-2; 12 nucleotides agree with TRBD1. Germline CDR1 is WSHSY and CDR2 is SAAADI. V shed 4 bases, J shed 7 bases, and the junction held 7 bases outside the gene matches. The CDR3 contains 15 residues.

This chain connects TRBV18 to TRBJ2-1; TRBD1 aligns across 9 bases. The CDR3 is 16 residues long. V lost 0 bases to trimming and J lost 4 bases; unmatched junction nucleotides: 4. In germline, CDR1 is KGHSH, CDR2 LQKENI. CDR3 loop: CASSPPGQGFYNEQFF. In DNA form, the CDR3 reads TGTGCCAGCTCACCACCAGGACAGGGGTTTTACAATGAGCAGTTCTTC. Together with reference TRBV18 and TRBJ2-1, the CDR3 gives the full variable domain: NAGVMQNPRHLVRRRGQEARLRCSPMKGHSHVYWYRQLPEEGLKFMVYLQKENIIDESGMPKERFSAEFPKEGPSILRIQQVVRGDSAAYFCASSPPGQGFYNEQFFGPGTRLTVL.

The J gene is TRBJ1-2, the V gene TRBV28, with TRBD1 identical over 9 bases. The CDR3 is 14 amino acids. Looked up from germline, CDR1 is MDHEN and CDR2 is SYDVKM. With 6 bases clipped from V and 5 bases from J, the junction kept 7 bases outside the gene matches. In DNA form, the CDR3 reads TGTGCCAGCAGATATTCCGGGACAGGGTATGGCTACACCTTC. It yields the protein CASRYSGTGYGYTF.

The gene calls are TRBV29-1 and TRBJ2-1; tentative D call: TRBD1 (6 bases). Trimming cost V 6 bases and J 6 bases, with 9 bases left between them. The length of the CDR3 is 11 residues. Per germline, CDR1 SQVTM and CDR2 ANQGSEA. The CDR3 DNA reads TGCAGCGTGCGCAGGGGCAATGAGCAGTTCTTC. It yields the protein CSVRRGNEQFF.

This chain connects TRBV6-1 to TRBJ2-1; D is perhaps TRBD2 (5 bases). The germline V and J ends were trimmed by 5 bases and 7 bases, with 9 bases remaining between them. The germline V gene has CDR1 MNHNS and CDR2 SASEGT. This CDR3 has 12 residues. This CDR3 is CASSLDWNEQFF. In DNA form, the CDR3 reads TGTGCCAGCAGTTTGGACTGGAATGAGCAGTTCTTC.

This chain links TRBV18 with TRBJ2-2; TRBD2 is a possible D gene (6 bases). From germline, CDR1 is KGHSH and CDR2 LQKENI. There are 15 residues in the CDR3. With 2 bases removed from V and 1 base from J, the gap between germline ends came to 8 bases. The CDR3 DNA sequence: TGTGCCAGCTCACCATTAGCGGTGAACACCGGGGAGCTGTTTTTT. Protein: CASSPLAVNTGELFF.

This clone was detected a few times. This chain links TRBV5-4 with TRBJ2-7, with 7 bases aligning to TRBD1. The trim removed 5 bases at V and 6 bases at J, leaving 20 bases unmatched. This CDR3 contains 17 residues. CDR1 and CDR2 from the germline V gene are SGHNT and YYREEE (reference sequence). The CDR3 here is CASSSRNRGSKGPEQYF. CDR3 DNA sequence: TGTGCCAGCAGTTCACGCAACAGGGGCTCAAAGGGTCCCGAGCAGTACTTC.

This sequence joins TRBV7-8 and TRBJ2-7, with D perhaps matching TRBD2 (5 bases). The CDR3 length is 14 residues. CDR1 and CDR2 from the germline V gene are SGHVS and FQNEAQ. V lost 4 bases and J 9 bases, leaving 19 bases between the germline ends. The CDR3 sequence is CASSSKGTSKGQYF. The CDR3 nucleotides are TGTGCCAGCAGCTCCAAAGGAACTAGTAAGGGGCAGTACTTC.

The rearrangement uses TRBV11-2 and TRBJ2-5; 7 bases are a match to TRBD2. V dropped 4 bases and J dropped 4; count of bases not matched to a gene: 15. The CDR3 extends over 17 amino acids. Germline-derived CDR1 and CDR2 are SGHAT and FQNNGV. The DNA for the CDR3 is TGTGCCAGCAGCTCTTTAGGGGCGGGGGACGTCGGAGAGACCCAGTACTTC. Encoded protein: CASSSLGAGDVGETQYF.

This chain joins TRBV2 and TRBJ2-7, with D maybe TRBD2 (7 bases). This CDR3 has 14 amino acids. Germline V lookup: CDR1 SNHLY, CDR2 FYNNEI. V was clipped by 6 bases and J by 7 bases, with 19 bases between them. CDR3: CASRWTAGLGEQYF. CDR3 sequence (DNA): TGTGCCAGCAGATGGACAGCGGGACTGGGAGAGCAGTACTTC.

The sample holds one count of this clone. The chain recombines TRBV14 with TRBJ2-5, with a weak D call TRBD1 (8 bases). This CDR3 has 14 residues. From germline, CDR1 is SGHDN and CDR2 FVKESK. Deletions cut 2 bases from V and 5 bases from J, with 12 bases between. The CDR3 bases are TGTGCCAGCAGCCAAAACAGGGGGGGTGAGACCCAGTACTTC. Protein: CASSQNRGGETQYF.

The chain has TRBV12-2 and TRBJ2-3; TRBD2 is the table's D call and was not checked against the DNA. TRBV12-2 counts as a pseudogene. The CDR3 contains 16 residues. In DNA form, the CDR3 reads TGTGCAAGTCGCCCAGGGACTAGCGGAAGCACAGATACGCAGTATTTT. Protein: CASRPGTSGSTDTQYF.

This clone was recorded only once. This chain links TRBV28 with TRBJ2-7; TRBD2 matches at 8 bases. The CDR3 length is 15 residues. V shed 4 bases and J 2 bases; nucleotides not matched to a gene: 7. Germline values: CDR1 MDHEN, CDR2 SYDVKM. As DNA, the CDR3 is TGTGCCAGCAGTTCGCGGGGGGAGCAAACCTACGAGCAGTACTTC. Translating it yields CASSSRGEQTYEQYF.

The chain is built from TRBV18 and TRBJ1-2; weak D call: TRBD1 (6 bases). Trimming stripped 2 bases from V and 4 bases from J, with 11 bases between. CDR1 is KGHSH, CDR2 LQKENI, per germline. The CDR3 spans 14 residues. CDR3 in amino acids: CASSPGGRSYGYTF. In DNA form, the CDR3 reads TGTGCCAGCTCACCAGGGGGCCGGTCCTATGGCTACACCTTC.

The chain employs TRBV19 and TRBJ2-1, with TRBD2 as a possible D gene (7 bases). Trimming pared 9 bases from V and 0 bases from J, leaving 15 bases between. The V gene's germline CDR1 is LNHDA and CDR2 SQIVND (reference sequence). The CDR3 has 15 residues. CDR3 nucleotides: TGTGCCAGCGCTATAGGGGGGGGCTCCTACAATGAGCAGTTCTTC. As protein: CASAIGGGSYNEQFF.

The CDR3 loop is CASSMDRAYEQYF. The CDR3 nucleotides read TGTGCCAGTAGTATGGACAGAGCCTACGAGCAGTACTTC. V is TRBV19 and J is TRBJ2-7, with D possibly being TRBD1 (6 bases). Germline assignment: CDR1 LNHDA and CDR2 SQIVND (reference sequence). V gave up 3 bases and J gave up 2 bases, with 8 bases separating them. CDR3 size: 13 residues.